The 22 T cell receptor beta chains below were found in one sample sequenced in a study of blood T cells in healthy people across ages. PCR was performed a second time for about 7 to 12 cycles using a sample-barcoded 5' primer and a J-beta primer mix. TCRdb re-called the 5' RACE reads with MiXCR, one entry per CDR3 protein. The table records about 780,000 distinct CDR3 sequences, 20% to 30% of them present only once. This sample also belongs to another study, concerning T cells of mothers and their children.

Sequenced: blood. These receptors originate from a boy younger than 18 in good health.

The chain employs TRBV15 and TRBJ1-4; D not resolved. Between the trimmed V and J ends, which lost 0 bases and 8 bases, there was a span of 4 bases. Per the germline V gene, CDR1 is LNHNV and CDR2 is YYDKDF (reference sequence). This CDR3 region has 12 residues. This CDR3 is CATSREREKLFF. CDR3 nucleotide sequence: TGTGCCACCAGCAGAGAAAGAGAAAAACTGTTTTTT.

This clonotype was counted only a few times. The V gene is TRBV20-1, the J gene TRBJ1-2; possible D gene TRBD1, 5 bases. The CDR3 spans 15 residues. Germline V gives CDR1 DFQATT, CDR2 SNEGSKA (reference sequence). V was clipped by 3 bases and J by 2 bases, with 16 bases between them. This chain's CDR3 is CSARAPGGANYGYTF. The CDR3 bases are TGCAGTGCTAGGGCCCCGGGTGGGGCCAACTATGGCTACACCTTC.

The chain couples TRBV5-1 to TRBJ2-3, with a tentative D call TRBD1 (6 bases). Trimming stripped 4 bases from V and 4 bases from J, with 13 bases between. In germline, CDR1 is SGHRS, CDR2 YFSETQ. The CDR3 sequence is 14 residues long. The CDR3 DNA follows: TGCGCCAGCAGCCGAGGACAGCTTCCAGATACGCAGTATTTT. Translated: CASSRGQLPDTQYF.

The chain has TRBV10-3 and TRBJ2-1; D assignment may be TRBD1 or TRBD2 (6 bases each). Germline CDR1 reads ENHRY; CDR2 reads SYGVKD. The length of the CDR3 is 16 residues. V shed 0 bases and J shed 3 bases, with 12 bases lying between them. The CDR3 protein is CAISESNGGLYNEQFF. The CDR3 region has the DNA TGTGCCATCAGTGAGTCAAACGGGGGCCTCTACAATGAGCAGTTCTTC.

This clonotype was recorded a few times. The chain uses TRBV6-2 or TRBV6-3 and TRBJ1-2, with 9 bases fitting TRBD1. Germline V gene sequence: CDR1 MNHEY, CDR2 SVGEGT. This CDR3 has 15 amino acids. J lost 4 bases, V lost 5 bases, and 8 bases had no gene match. The CDR3 DNA is TGTGCCAGCAGTGCCGGGACAGGGTTCCGCTATGGCTACACCTTC. Translating it yields CASSAGTGFRYGYTF.

V and J are TRBV6-5 and TRBJ1-2; 11 bases are shared with TRBD1. This CDR3 region has 14 residues. The germline CDR1 and CDR2 sequences are MNHEY and SVGAGI. After removal of 5 bases from V and 7 bases from J, the junction contained 6 bases not matched to a gene. The CDR3 DNA is TGTGCCAGCAGTCACCGGGACAGGGGGGTTGGCTACACCTTC. Translation gives CASSHRDRGVGYTF.

The J gene is TRBJ2-1, the V gene TRBV27; unclear D gene. The CDR3 has 12 residues. CDR1 MNHEY and CDR2 SMNVEV come from the germline V gene (reference sequence). V gave up 7 bases and J gave up 8 bases, with 12 bases separating them. This CDR3 reads CASTLVLDEQFF. The CDR3 DNA sequence: TGTGCCAGCACCCTCGTGCTGGATGAGCAGTTCTTC.

Only a few counts were recorded for this clonotype. The chain joins TRBV20-1 to TRBJ2-5; a possible D gene is TRBD2 (6 bases). The assigned J gene may be wrong: the sequence end matches TRBJ2-7 better. Germline V lookup: CDR1 DFQATT, CDR2 SNEGSKA (reference sequence). CDR3 size: 13 residues. In DNA form, the CDR3 reads TGCAGTGCTTTTAGCGGAAACTCCTACGAGCAGTACTTC. It codes for CSAFSGNSYEQYF.

This chain connects TRBV4-1 to TRBJ2-3; D may be TRBD1 (6 bases). Germline V gene lookup returns CDR1 MGHRA and CDR2 YSYEKL. There are 14 residues in the CDR3. V was clipped by 1 base and J by 11 bases, with 16 bases between them. CDR3 DNA sequence: TGCGCCAGCAGCCAAGCAATGGCAGGGGCTAGGCAGTATTTT. This translates into CASSQAMAGARQYF.

This clonotype appeared a few times. The rearrangement joins TRBV12-3 or TRBV12-4 to TRBJ2-1; 11 nucleotides line up with TRBD1. V gave up 5 bases and J gave up 0 bases; unmatched junction bases: 12. CDR3 size: 19 residues. The CDR3 is CASSGTGTGGKGSYNEQFF. In DNA, the CDR3 is TGTGCCAGCAGTGGGACCGGGACAGGGGGTAAGGGCTCCTACAATGAGCAGTTCTTC.

The V call is TRBV20-1, the J call TRBJ2-1; D is unresolved. V dropped 7 bases and J dropped 5 bases, with 15 bases sitting between them. Germline V gene lookup returns CDR1 DFQATT and CDR2 SNEGSKA (reference sequence). This CDR3 is built from 13 residues. CDR3 in DNA: TGCAGTGTCACGGGCCAGGCCCACAATGAGCAGTTCTTC. This codes for CSVTGQAHNEQFF.

The chain links TRBV28 to TRBJ1-1, with a possible D match to TRBD1 (5 bases). V was pared by 2 bases and J by 8 bases, with 9 bases between. The CDR3 consists of 12 residues. The germline V gene has CDR1 MDHEN and CDR2 SYDVKM. Here the CDR3 reads CASSLSTGEAFF. CDR3 nucleotide sequence: TGTGCCAGCAGTTTAAGTACAGGAGAAGCTTTCTTT. Full variable domain (outside the CDR3, taken from reference TRBV28 and TRBJ1-1): DVKVTQSSRYLVKRTGEKVFLECVQDMDHENMFWYRQDPGLGLRLIYFSYDVKMKEKGDIPEGYSVSREKKERFSLILESASTNQTSMYLCASSLSTGEAFFGQGTRLTVV.

The chain links TRBV2 to TRBJ2-2; 9 bases agree with TRBD1. The germline V gene has CDR1 SNHLY and CDR2 FYNNEI. CDR3 length equals 14 residues. V was pared by 6 bases and J by 1 base, with 0 bases of the junction left unmatched. CDR3 sequence: CASRGQGNTGELFF. CDR3 in DNA: TGTGCCAGCAGGGGACAGGGGAACACCGGGGAGCTGTTTTTT.

This clonotype was picked up a small number of times. The J gene is TRBJ2-5, the V gene TRBV3-1; 8 nucleotides agree with TRBD2. J gave up 3 bases and V 5 bases, and 8 bases lay outside the gene matches. Germline CDR1 LGHDT, CDR2 YNNKEL (reference sequence). This CDR3 has 15 amino acids. In DNA form, the CDR3 reads TGTGCCAGCAGCTACTCAGCGGGGGTAAAAGAGACCCAGTACTTC. Its translation is CASSYSAGVKETQYF.

This clonotype was seen ten or more times. CDR3 nucleotides: TGTGCCACCAGTGATTCGAGGAGAGAAGAGACCCAGTACTTC. This translates into CATSDSRREETQYF. The rearrangement joins TRBV24-1 to TRBJ2-5; D gene ambiguous. This CDR3 contains 14 residues. Trimming removed 2 bases from V and 3 bases from J, with 9 bases in between. Per the germline V gene, CDR1 is KGHDR and CDR2 is SFDVKD.

Only a few counts were recorded for this clonotype. J is TRBJ2-7 and V is TRBV6-5; no definite D call. This CDR3 is built from 15 residues. The germline CDR1 and CDR2 sequences are MNHEY and SVGAGI. The V and J ends lost 0 bases and 1 base respectively, with 10 bases between them. The CDR3 bases are TGTGCCAGCAGTTACTCTGGCCCATCTTCCTACGAGCAGTACTTC. Its protein is CASSYSGPSSYEQYF.

V usage is TRBV7-3 and J usage is TRBJ2-6, with D possibly being TRBD1 (6 bases). Germline assignment: CDR1 SGHTA and CDR2 FQGTGA. The CDR3 is 15 residues long. Trimming left V 6 bases short and J 2 bases short, with 11 bases between. The CDR3: CASRATGTGANVLTF. CDR3 DNA sequence: TGTGCCAGCAGAGCTACAGGGACTGGGGCCAACGTCCTGACTTTC.

This clonotype came up a few times. This rearrangement joins TRBV29-1 to TRBJ2-4; weak D call: TRBD2 (7 bases). Trimming took off 7 bases at V and 6 bases at J, with 16 bases between the two ends. This CDR3 has 13 residues. Germline V gene lookup returns CDR1 SQVTM and CDR2 ANQGSEA. The chain's CDR3 is CSAGEGGGNIQYF. The CDR3 DNA sequence: TGCAGCGCTGGGGAGGGGGGGGGAAACATTCAGTACTTC.

This clonotype came up a few times. The V gene is TRBV29-1, the J gene TRBJ1-5, with 7 bases matching TRBD1. The CDR3 has 13 amino acids. The V gene end was trimmed by 5 bases and the J gene end by 7 bases; junction bases not matched to a gene: 8. Germline V gene sequence: CDR1 SQVTM, CDR2 ANQGSEA. The CDR3 DNA reads as TGCAGCGTTACCCAGGGGGGTGGGCAGCCCCAGCATTTT. Residues: CSVTQGGGQPQHF.

This rearrangement joins TRBV6-5 to TRBJ1-5; tentative D call: TRBD1 (5 bases). Per germline, CDR1 MNHEY and CDR2 SVGAGI. V gave up 0 bases and J gave up 7 bases, with 16 bases separating them. This CDR3 spans 16 amino acids. Here the CDR3 reads CASSYSGIGAGQPQHF. The CDR3 DNA reads TGTGCCAGCAGTTACTCTGGTATCGGGGCAGGACAGCCCCAGCATTTT.

V and J are TRBV7-6 and TRBJ2-1; a possible D gene is TRBD1 (6 bases). The CDR3 totals 15 residues. V shed 7 bases and J shed 5 bases, with 18 bases lying between them. Germline-derived CDR1 and CDR2 are SGHVS and FNYEAQ. CDR3 DNA: TGTGCCAGCAAATCCGGGACATCGAATAACAATGAGCAGTTCTTC. Protein sequence: CASKSGTSNNNEQFF.

The J gene is TRBJ2-5, the V gene TRBV6-1; 13 bases are shared with TRBD2. This CDR3 spans 17 amino acids. Germline V lookup: CDR1 MNHNS, CDR2 SASEGT. The V and J ends lost 4 bases and 7 bases, in that order; junction bases with no gene match: 12. Here the CDR3 DNA reads TGTGCCAGCAGTGGCCGGAGGACTAGCGGGGGCCGTGGGACCCAGTACTTC. Residues: CASSGRRTSGGRGTQYF.